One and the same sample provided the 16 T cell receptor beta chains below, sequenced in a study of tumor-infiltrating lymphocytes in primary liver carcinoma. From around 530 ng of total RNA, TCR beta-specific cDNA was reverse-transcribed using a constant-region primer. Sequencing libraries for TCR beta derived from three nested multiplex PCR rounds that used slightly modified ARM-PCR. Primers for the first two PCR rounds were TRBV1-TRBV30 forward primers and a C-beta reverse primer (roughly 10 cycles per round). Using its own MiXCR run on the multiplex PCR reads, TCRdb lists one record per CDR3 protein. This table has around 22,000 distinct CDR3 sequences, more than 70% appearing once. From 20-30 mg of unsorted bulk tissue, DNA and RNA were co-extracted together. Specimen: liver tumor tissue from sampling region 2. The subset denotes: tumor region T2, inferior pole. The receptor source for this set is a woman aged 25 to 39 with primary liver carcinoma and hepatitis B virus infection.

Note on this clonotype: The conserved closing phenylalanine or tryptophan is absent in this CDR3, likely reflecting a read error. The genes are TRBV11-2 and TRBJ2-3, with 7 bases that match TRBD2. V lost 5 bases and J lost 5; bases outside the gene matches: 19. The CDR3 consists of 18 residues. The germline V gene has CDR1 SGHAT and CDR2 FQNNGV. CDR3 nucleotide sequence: TGTGCCAGCAGCCTCACCTTTGGGACTGGCGGGAGTTTAGATACGCAGTATTAT. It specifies CASSLTFGTGGSLDTQYY.

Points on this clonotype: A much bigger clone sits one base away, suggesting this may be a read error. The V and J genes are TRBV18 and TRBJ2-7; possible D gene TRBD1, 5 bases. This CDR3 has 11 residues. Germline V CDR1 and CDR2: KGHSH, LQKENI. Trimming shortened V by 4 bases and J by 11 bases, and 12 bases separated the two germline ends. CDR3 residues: CASSQTEVKYF. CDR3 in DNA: TGTGCCAGCTCACAGACAGAGGTGAAGTACTTC.

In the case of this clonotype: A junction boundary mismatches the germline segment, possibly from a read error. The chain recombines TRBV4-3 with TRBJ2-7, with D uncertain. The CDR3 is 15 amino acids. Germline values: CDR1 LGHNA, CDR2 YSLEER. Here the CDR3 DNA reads TGCGCCAGCAGCCAAGATTTTCTTGGGTCCTGCGAGCAGTACTTC. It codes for CASSQDFLGSCEQYF.

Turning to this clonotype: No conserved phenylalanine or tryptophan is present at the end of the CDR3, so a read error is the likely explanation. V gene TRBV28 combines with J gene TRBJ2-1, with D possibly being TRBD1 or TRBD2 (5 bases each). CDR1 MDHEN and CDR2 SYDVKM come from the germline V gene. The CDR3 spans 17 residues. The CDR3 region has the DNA TGTGCCAACAGTTTGAGGGGCCGCAAGAGCTCCTACAATAAGCAGTTCGTC. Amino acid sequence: CANSLRGRKSSYNKQFV.

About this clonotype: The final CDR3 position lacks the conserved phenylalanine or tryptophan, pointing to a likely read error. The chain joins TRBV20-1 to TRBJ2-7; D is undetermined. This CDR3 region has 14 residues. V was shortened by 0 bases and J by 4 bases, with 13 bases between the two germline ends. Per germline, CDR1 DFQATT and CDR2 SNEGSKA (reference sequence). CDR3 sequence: CSARDAGLSYEQYS. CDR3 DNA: TGCAGTGCTAGAGATGCTGGCCTCTCTTACGAGCAGTACTCC.

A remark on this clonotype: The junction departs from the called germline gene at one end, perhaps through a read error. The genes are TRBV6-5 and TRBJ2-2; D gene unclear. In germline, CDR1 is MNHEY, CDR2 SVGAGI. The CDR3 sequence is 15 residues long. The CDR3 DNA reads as TGTGCCAGCAGTCCGCGGATATGGTTCACCGTGGAGCTGTTTTTT. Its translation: CASSPRIWFTVELFF.

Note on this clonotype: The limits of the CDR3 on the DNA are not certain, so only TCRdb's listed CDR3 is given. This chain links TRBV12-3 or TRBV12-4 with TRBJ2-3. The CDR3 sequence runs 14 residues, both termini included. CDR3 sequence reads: CVSRTGVATGTKYF.

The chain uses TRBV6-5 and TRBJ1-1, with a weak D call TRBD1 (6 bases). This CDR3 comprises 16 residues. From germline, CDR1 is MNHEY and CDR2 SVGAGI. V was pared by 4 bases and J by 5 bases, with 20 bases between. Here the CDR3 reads CASSCGGSVRGTEAFF. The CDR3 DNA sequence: TGTGCCAGCAGTTGCGGGGGCAGTGTAAGAGGAACTGAAGCTTTCTTT.

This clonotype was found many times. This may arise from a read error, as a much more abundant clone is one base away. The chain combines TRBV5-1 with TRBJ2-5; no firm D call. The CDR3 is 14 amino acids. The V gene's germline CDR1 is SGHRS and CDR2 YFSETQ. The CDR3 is CASSFQRTQGTQYF. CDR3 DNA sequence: TGCGCCAGCAGCTTTCAGAGAACCCAAGGGACCCAGTACTTC.

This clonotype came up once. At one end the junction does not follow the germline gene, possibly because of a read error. CDR3 coding DNA: TGTATCAGCAGATCCCGGGACTCGGCCCACCAGGAGACCCAGTACTTC. This codes for CISRSRDSAHQETQYF. This chain connects TRBV11-2 to TRBJ2-5; D may be TRBD2 (6 bases). The CDR3 has 16 residues. In germline, CDR1 is SGHAT, CDR2 FQNNGV.

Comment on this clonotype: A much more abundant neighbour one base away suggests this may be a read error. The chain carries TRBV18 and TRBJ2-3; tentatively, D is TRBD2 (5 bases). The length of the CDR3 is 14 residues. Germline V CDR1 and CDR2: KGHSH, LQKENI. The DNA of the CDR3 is TGTGCCACCTCACTCCCCGGGGTCACAGATACGCAGTATTTT. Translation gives CATSLPGVTDTQYF.

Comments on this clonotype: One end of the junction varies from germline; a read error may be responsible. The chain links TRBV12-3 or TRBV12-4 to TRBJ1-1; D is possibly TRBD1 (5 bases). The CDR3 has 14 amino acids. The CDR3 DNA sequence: TGTGCCAGCAGTCTGGGTGGGGGTGGCTCTGAAGTTTTCTTT. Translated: CASSLGGGGSEVFF.

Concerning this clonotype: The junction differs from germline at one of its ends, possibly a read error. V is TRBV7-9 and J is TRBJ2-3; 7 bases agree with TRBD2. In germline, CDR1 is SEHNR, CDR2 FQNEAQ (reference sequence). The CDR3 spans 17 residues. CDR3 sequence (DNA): TGTGTCAGCAGCCTAGGACGTTCTAGCGGTAGCACAGATACGCAGTATTTC. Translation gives CVSSLGRSSGSTDTQYF.

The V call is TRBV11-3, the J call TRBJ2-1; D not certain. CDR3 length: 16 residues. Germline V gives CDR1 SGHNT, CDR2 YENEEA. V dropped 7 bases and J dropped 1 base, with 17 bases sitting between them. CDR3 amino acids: CASNFLVDISYNEQFF. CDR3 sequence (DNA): TGTGCCAGCAATTTCCTAGTGGATATATCCTACAATGAGCAGTTCTTC.

The CDR3 nucleotides read TGTGCCAGCAGTTTGACCGGGACAGGGGGCATCGGGGAGCTGTTTTTT. Protein: CASSLTGTGGIGELFF. This rearrangement joins TRBV11-2 to TRBJ2-2, with 12 bases lining up with TRBD1. Germline V CDR1 and CDR2: SGHAT, FQNNGV. The CDR3 has 16 amino acids. V shed 6 bases, J shed 7 bases, and the junction held 9 bases outside the gene matches.

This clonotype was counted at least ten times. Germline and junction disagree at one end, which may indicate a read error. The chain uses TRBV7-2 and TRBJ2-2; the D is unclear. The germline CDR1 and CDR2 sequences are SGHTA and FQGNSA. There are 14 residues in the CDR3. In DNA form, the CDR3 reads TGTGTCAGCAGCTTAAACAGAAACTCCGGGGAGCTGTTTTTT. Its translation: CVSSLNRNSGELFF.